The 20 T cell receptor beta chains given below trace back to one sample, sequenced in a study of relationships among human T cell subsets. Th1 cells were collected as flow-through following bead selections for CD25, CD56 and CD294. TCR alpha and beta CDR3s were amplified from mRNA by semiquantitative ARM-PCR. Tagged nested gene-specific primers were used first, then communal superprimers amplified exponentially. MiXCR was run by TCRdb on the multiplex PCR reads, yielding one entry per CDR3 protein. The sample has 10,000 to 15,000 distinct CDR3 sequences, around two thirds seen once. Sequencing input: CD4+ Th1 cells sorted from blood. These TCRs come from a man aged 40-50 years in good health.

The V and J genes are TRBV11-2 and TRBJ2-5, with D perhaps TRBD1 (5 bases). V lost 3 bases and J 4 bases, leaving 12 bases between the germline ends. The CDR3 runs to 14 residues. Germline-derived CDR1 and CDR2 are SGHAT and FQNNGV. The CDR3 DNA reads as TGTGCCAGCAGCTTCAGGGCTATAGGAGAGACCCAGTACTTC. The encoded protein is CASSFRAIGETQYF.

The V and J genes are TRBV10-3 and TRBJ1-6, with unresolved D. The CDR3 consists of 12 residues. V lost 6 bases to trimming and J lost 7 bases, with 7 bases between them. Germline lookup yields CDR1 ENHRY and CDR2 SYGVKD. The CDR3 sequence: CAIRTANSPLHF. DNA for the CDR3: TGTGCCATCAGGACGGCAAATTCACCCCTCCACTTT.

The rearrangement uses TRBV11-3 and TRBJ2-3; D gene unclear. Per germline, CDR1 SGHNT and CDR2 YENEEA. Trimming took 1 base from V and 2 from J, leaving 7 bases between them. The CDR3 extends over 14 amino acids. CDR3 bases: TGTGCCAGCAGCTTAGTGCCCGACACAGATACGCAGTATTTT. This codes for CASSLVPDTDTQYF.

As concerns this clonotype: Sequence at one end of the junction differs from germline and may be a read error. The J gene is TRBJ2-1, the V gene TRBV6-5, with D perhaps matching TRBD2 (6 bases). From germline, CDR1 is MNHEY and CDR2 SVGAGI. The length of the CDR3 is 13 residues. The chain's CDR3 is CASRVSSVNERFF. CDR3 DNA: TGTGCCAGCAGAGTGTCTAGCGTTAATGAGCGGTTCTTC.

The V and J genes are TRBV6-5 and TRBJ1-6; no reliable D call. V was pared by 7 bases and J by 8 bases, with 9 bases between. The germline gives CDR1 MNHEY, CDR2 SVGAGI. The CDR3 covers 12 residues. The CDR3 coding sequence is TGTGCCAGCACAAAGGGCGATTCACCCCTCCACTTT. Translated, it gives CASTKGDSPLHF.

The chain joins TRBV10-3 to TRBJ2-1, with 8 bases fitting TRBD2. CDR3 size: 16 residues. Germline assignment: CDR1 ENHRY and CDR2 SYGVKD. J was trimmed by 9 bases and V by 6 bases; bases with no gene match: 16. This CDR3 reads CAIRSKPSGGGGEQFF. The CDR3 DNA is TGTGCCATCAGGAGTAAGCCTTCGGGAGGGGGAGGTGAGCAGTTCTTC.

The chain uses TRBV20-1 and TRBJ2-3, with D unresolved. CDR1 and CDR2 (germline): DFQATT, SNEGSKA (reference sequence). The CDR3 sequence is 13 residues long. V was trimmed by 6 bases and J by 4 bases, leaving 14 bases between them. The CDR3: CSAPRPGPDTQYF. The CDR3 DNA is TGCAGTGCGCCTAGGCCGGGTCCAGATACGCAGTATTTT.

This clonotype is labeled medium-sized. The rearrangement uses TRBV11-2 and TRBJ1-1, with D hard to call. This CDR3 comprises 14 residues. V lost 2 bases, J lost 1 base, and 8 bases lay in between. CDR1 SGHAT and CDR2 FQNNGV come from the germline V gene. The CDR3 coding sequence is TGTGCCAGCAGCTTACTTCTCCGGAACACTGAAGCTTTCTTT. It specifies CASSLLLRNTEAFF. Combining the CDR3 with reference TRBV11-2 and TRBJ1-1 gives the whole variable domain EAGVAQSPRYKIIEKRQSVAFWCNPISGHATLYWYQQILGQGPKLLIQFQNNGVVDDSQLPKDRFSAERLKGVDSTLKIQPAKLEDSAVYLCASSLLLRNTEAFFGQGTRLTVV.

This clonotype was observed a handful of times. The chain couples TRBV14 to TRBJ2-7, with 7 bases aligning to TRBD1. V shed 4 bases, J shed 5 bases, and the junction held 5 bases outside the gene matches. This CDR3 spans 13 amino acids. Germline V gene data show CDR1 as SGHDN and CDR2 as FVKESK. The CDR3 bases are TGTGCCAGCAGCCCTCCGGACAGGAACGAGCAGTACTTC. Translation: CASSPPDRNEQYF.

The gene calls are TRBV12-3 or TRBV12-4 and TRBJ1-4; D is perhaps TRBD1 (6 bases). The CDR3 is 14 amino acids. Trimming cost V 1 base and J 7 bases, with 10 bases left between them. CDR3 sequence reads: CASSLGTAAEKLFF. The CDR3 nucleotides are TGTGCCAGCAGTTTAGGGACAGCGGCTGAAAAACTGTTTTTT.

As DNA, the CDR3 is TGTGCCAGCACACTAGCCTTGAATACGCAGTATTTT. It codes for CASTLALNTQYF. The J gene is TRBJ2-3, the V gene TRBV12-3 or TRBV12-4; maybe TRBD2 (6 bases). The V gene lost 7 bases and the J gene lost 7 bases, with 12 bases spanning the gap. The CDR3 is 12 amino acids.

The CDR3 bases are TGTGCCAGCAGTCGCCAGGGGAACAATCAGCCCCAGCATTTT. This codes for CASSRQGNNQPQHF. The chain links TRBV27 to TRBJ1-5; tentative D call: TRBD1 (6 bases). CDR3 length: 14 amino acids. CDR1 is MNHEY, CDR2 SMNVEV, per germline (reference sequence). The V gene lost 5 bases and the J gene lost 3 bases, with 11 bases spanning the gap.

The chain combines TRBV5-1 with TRBJ2-3; D is undetermined. This CDR3 spans 11 amino acids. Germline assignment: CDR1 SGHRS and CDR2 YFSETQ. Trimming pared 4 bases from V and 6 bases from J, leaving 6 bases between. The CDR3 nucleotides are TGCGCCAGCAGCGAGCGTGATACGCAGTATTTT. This sequence encodes CASSERDTQYF.

The rearrangement uses TRBV28 and TRBJ1-2; no clear D gene. Germline V gene lookup returns CDR1 MDHEN and CDR2 SYDVKM. The CDR3 covers 16 residues. With 6 bases removed from V and 0 bases from J, the gap between germline ends came to 17 bases. This chain's CDR3 is CASSVHPTSSNYGYTF. CDR3 in DNA: TGTGCCAGCAGCGTGCACCCGACATCCTCTAACTATGGCTACACCTTC.

CDR3 sequence (DNA): TGTGCCAGCATTGTCTTCTTAGGCACCGGGGAGCTGTTTTTT. Protein product: CASIVFLGTGELFF. This chain uses TRBV11-2 with TRBJ2-2; D unresolved. The CDR3 totals 14 residues. Germline values: CDR1 SGHAT, CDR2 FQNNGV. Trimming shortened V by 7 bases and J by 4 bases, and 13 bases separated the two germline ends.

This clonotype was seen a few times. The gene calls are TRBV15 and TRBJ2-6; the D gene is possibly TRBD2 (6 bases). Trimming took 2 bases from V and 0 from J, leaving 8 bases between them. CDR1 LNHNV and CDR2 YYDKDF come from the germline V gene (reference sequence). CDR3 size: 16 residues. This chain's CDR3 is CATSRSGSSGANVLTF. Here the CDR3 DNA reads TGTGCCACCAGCAGATCCGGGAGCTCTGGGGCCAACGTCCTGACTTTC.

The J gene is TRBJ2-7, the V gene TRBV20-1; maybe TRBD1 (6 bases). The germline V gene encodes CDR1 DFQATT and CDR2 SNEGSKA (reference sequence). This CDR3 has 11 residues. Trimming shortened V by 4 bases and J by 5 bases, and 9 bases separated the two germline ends. Here the CDR3 reads CSATQGNEQYF. DNA for the CDR3: TGCAGTGCTACTCAGGGGAACGAGCAGTACTTC.

The chain carries TRBV7-6 and TRBJ2-1; TRBD1 aligns across 8 bases. CDR1 is SGHVS, CDR2 FNYEAQ, per germline. This CDR3 has 15 residues. Unmatched junction bases numbered 5, after V lost 5 bases and J lost 2 bases. Here the CDR3 reads CASSEQGGTYNEQFF. The CDR3 region has the DNA TGTGCCAGCAGCGAACAGGGGGGCACCTACAATGAGCAGTTCTTC.

This clonotype has only a few counts. The V call is TRBV7-9, the J call TRBJ1-4; 7 nucleotides match TRBD1. The CDR3 covers 14 residues. Trimming took 2 bases from V and 11 from J; bases not matched to a gene: 8. CDR1 is SEHNR and CDR2 is FQNEAQ in the germline V gene (reference sequence). The chain's CDR3 is CASSLSGTERKLFF. The CDR3 coding sequence is TGTGCCAGCAGCTTATCTGGGACAGAGCGGAAACTGTTTTTT.

V gene TRBV27 combines with J gene TRBJ1-3; 8 bases are shared with TRBD1. The CDR3 has 15 amino acids. J was trimmed by 1 base and V by 5 bases; bases with no gene match: 4. CDR1 is MNHEY, CDR2 SMNVEV, per germline (reference sequence). CDR3 protein: CASSPRGLSGNTIYF. The CDR3 coding sequence is TGTGCCAGCAGTCCCAGGGGGCTGTCTGGAAACACCATATATTTT.